A single T cell receptor beta chain is shown here with its context. The antigen this receptor binds is unknown. No much larger clone exists at a distance of one base, and base qualities are not known. These data belong to a study of shared clonotypes between healthy human individuals (dated by TCRdb to between 2020 and 2021). For the study in its entirety: The cohort comprised a couple of women and a few men aged 18 to 49 years. To estimate repertoire size and how much clonotypes are shared between individuals, the study performed deep sequencing of blood TCR repertoires from a few healthy adults. Between about 0.9 and 8.9 billion PBMCs per donor were obtained by leukapheresis. For each donor, CD4 naive and CD4 memory were each run on three plates, CD8 naive on two plates, and CD8 memory on one plate. To increase sequencing depth and limit assay-specific biases, TCR repertoire library preparation and sequencing were carried out by different laboratories using diverse techniques. What the work shows at the level of the full study, not this receptor alone: Because the study included a small number of donors, the genetic and exposure-history diversity represented was limited. Compared with non-shared clonotypes, the clonotypes found in all four sorted-subset donors had higher generation probabilities. Estimated clonotype richness was generally larger for naive than for memory subsets. Based on pairwise subsampling, the degree of clonotype sharing among donors was expected to be affected by sequencing depth. Rarefaction of sorted-subset datasets indicated incomplete sequencing despite the large sequencing depth. Sampling was limited to blood, and TCR repertoires in tissue likely differ from TCR repertoires in blood. When several donors were compared, the shared fraction of clonotypes was around 4.6% for naive CD4, 3.5% for naive CD8, 2% to 2.5% for memory CD4, and around 0.37% for memory CD8.

Using the deep immunoSEQ assay, multiplex PCR amplified TCR CDR3 regions from genomic DNA. For each cell subset, the extracted genomic DNA was distributed evenly across all wells of several immunoSEQ 96-well plates, and each plate served as one replicate. Each replicate PCR for sorted subsets received about 220 ng genomic DNA, equal to roughly 33,000 T cell genomes. The purified libraries were quantified using a Qubit 3.0 fluorometer, sized with a Bioanalyzer 2100, and then quantified again using the KAPA Library Quantification kit. Each immunoSEQ 96-well plate was sequenced on its own single-read 150-cycle Illumina NextSeq 550 flow cell. The paper's data handling went like this. Because only junctional sequences without quality scores were contained in the immunoSEQ output, filtering matching that applied to full-length reads could not be performed. Sequences were annotated with PyIR, a Python wrapper for IgBLAST v1.9, using IMGT germline references to assign V/J genes and CDR3. Reads with weak V/J assignments (E-value above 1e-6), missing CDR3, stop codons, out-of-frame junctions, or ambiguous translated residues were removed. A V3J clonotype was defined by an identical inferred V gene, J gene, and CDR3 amino acid sequence. Percentage overlap between repertoires was calculated by dividing the number of shared unique clonotypes by the size of the smaller repertoire. Three approaches were used to assess repertoire richness: RTK rarefaction, the Chao1 estimator, and Recon v2.1 estimates of unobserved clonotypes. Generation probabilities were computed with OLGA for all TCRbeta clonotypes obtained by the gDNA method from a few donors. In its TCRdb copy, this immuneACCESS table keeps in-frame sequences only and misses some clones. Where compared with another copy, unresolved V genes explain less than half of these, and the others have no known cause. The V and J calls and clone size were taken over from that table, and D and trimming were inferred from the DNA. Counted in this sample were some 2.3 million clones; approximately 93% of them appeared once. Clones ranked in the top ten supply 0.39% of the sample.

Donors were healthy HIV-negative adults with no recently reported acute infections or vaccinations. Every donor was a Caucasian adult residing in Nashville, Tennessee, USA. Magnetic negative selection was used to enrich CD4+ T cells, after which naive cells were positively selected on CD45RA and the negative fraction became the memory subset. After blood collection by leukapheresis, PBMCs were isolated using Ficoll-Histopaque density gradient centrifugation and then cryopreserved in the vapor phase of liquid nitrogen. Analytical flow cytometry was used to check the purity and quantity of each magnetically sorted T cell population. Genomic DNA was isolated from each sorted fraction and quantified by UV absorbance on a Nanodrop 2000c. V is trimmed back by 5 bases and J by 0 bases, and the junction contains 3 bases that no gene match accounts for. Based on the germline V gene, the CDR1 and CDR2 sequences are MDHEN and SYDVKM. Spanning cysteine to phenylalanine, the CDR3 consists of 14 amino acids. CDR3 DNA is the only sequence kept; it has 42 bases, read in frame from the first base.

The sequence is built from TRBV28 and TRBJ2-7; a stretch of 8 junction bases matches TRBD2. Sequenced input: naive CD4+ T cells from PBMCs. The cell subset or site label here, explained by the study, means: CD45RA+ positively selected. The receptor was isolated from a man younger than 30 in good health. Some clones in this sample may be carry-over from other donors' samples. The CDR3: CASSIAGRSYEQYF. Here is the DNA: TGTGCCAGCAGTATAGCGGGACGCTCCTACGAGCAGTACTTC.